Below, one T cell receptor (beta chain) is given with its context. This record belongs to a study of control samples from healthy donors and cancer patients. The V gene's germline CDR1 is LNHDA and CDR2 SQIVND (reference sequence). Trimming took 5 bases from V and 2 from J, leaving 9 bases between them. This CDR3 has 13 residues. Measured with immunoSEQ multiplex PCR; TCRdb has only the in-frame clones, and not every one. The data hold about 80,000 clones, with around nine tenths observed a single time. The TCR originated in a man aged 45-65 years in good health. The chain is built from TRBV19 and TRBJ1-2, with D unclear. The material sequenced was blood. In DNA form, the CDR3 reads TGTGCCAGTAGTCGCCACCAGAACTATGGCTACACCTTC. This encodes CASSRHQNYGYTF.